What follows is one TCR beta chain and its context. The run depth of the assay was deep. As processed by the authors: Filtering differed since immunoSEQ provided only junctions, with no quality scores. Clones were sequenced by immunoSEQ multiplex PCR, and TCRdb holds only the in-frame ones, with some missing. The DNA was the basis for D and trimming; V, J and clone size are from that table. The sample holds 400,000 to 500,000 clones, around 79% seen once. Without sorting, samples used approximately 99 million PBMCs for genomic DNA. This entry belongs to a study of shared clonotypes between healthy human individuals. V was trimmed by 5 bases and J by 5 bases, leaving 16 bases between them. This CDR3 has 14 residues. Germline loops: CDR1 SGHDT, CDR2 YYEEEE.

This rearrangement joins TRBV5-6 to TRBJ2-5; TRBD1 is a possible D gene (5 bases). The sample consisted of PBMCs. The receptor comes from a woman between 35 and 50 years old in good health. Some clones in this sample may be carry-over from other donors' samples. CDR3 loop: CASSRGARRETQYF. In DNA form, the CDR3 reads TGTGCCAGCAGTAGGGGCGCGCGGCGGGAGACCCAGTACTTC.